This T cell receptor (beta chain) was identified during a study of a mutant IDH1 vaccine in newly diagnosed glioma. Study information: Beforehand, treatment had been radiotherapy, temozolomide, or both; the majority received both.

Noted time point: baseline, week 1 (first vaccination visit). Treatment reported: pre-vaccination baseline after standard-of-care therapy. Assay: immunoSEQ multiplex PCR; the TCRdb copy retains only in-frame clones and omits some. This sample has some 15,000 clones, with approximately 90% found just once. Germline-derived CDR1 and CDR2 are SGHNT and YYREEE (reference sequence). The CDR3 is 15 residues long. Trimming took 2 bases from V and 3 from J; bases not matched to a gene: 8. The TCR sequence derives from a woman aged 35 to 49 with glioma. Some clones in this sample may be carry-over from other donors' samples. Sequencing was performed on PBMCs, taken from a glioma patient treated with radiotherapy, temozolomide or both. The chain combines TRBV5-4 with TRBJ2-7, with TRBD1 identical over 7 bases. The CDR3 sequence: CASSFPGTEVYEQYF. CDR3 DNA: TGTGCCAGCAGCTTCCCCGGGACAGAAGTCTACGAGCAGTACTTC.